Listed below are T cell receptor beta chains from one sample, sequenced in a study of ipilimumab plus nivolumab after autologous stem cell transplantation. The table came from immunoSEQ multiplex PCR; TCRdb's copy has only in-frame clones and leaves some out. The data contain some 19,000 clones, around 81% of them singletons. The starting material was PBMCs, obtained in a trial of ipilimumab plus nivolumab as post-transplant consolidation. Receptor source: a male donor with diffuse large B-cell lymphoma. The CDR3 runs from the conserved cysteine through the conserved F or W. A D gene is named only where the DNA matches it firmly. Where a row states a size, it is once, few, many or the class of an expanded clone; other rows omit it.

>.|TRBV6-4|TRBD1|TRBJ1-5
TGTGCCAGCAGTGCGGGACAGGGAAGCAATCAGCCCCAGCATTTT
CASSAGQGSNQPQHF
>.|TRBV5-1|.|TRBJ1-1
TGCGCCAGCAGCTTGGCAGGGCCCATGAACACTGAAGCTTTCTTT
CASSLAGPMNTEAFF
>.|TRBV2|TRBD1|TRBJ1-5
TGTGCCAGCAGTTCCAATACAGGGGGCGGGGGCAATCAGCCCCAGCATTTT
CASSSNTGGGGNQPQHF
>.|TRBV2|.|TRBJ2-2
TGTGCCAGCAGTGAACCCCACAATAGCGACACCGGGGAGCTGTTTTTT
CASSEPHNSDTGELFF
>.|TRBV2|.|TRBJ2-2
TGTGCCAGCAGGGGGACTAACACCGGGGAGCTGTTTTTT
CASRGTNTGELFF
>once|TRBV4-1|TRBD1|TRBJ1-1
TGCGCCAGCAGCGTACGGACAGGGTTGAACACTGAAGCTTTCTTT
CASSVRTGLNTEAFF
>.|TRBV9|TRBD2|TRBJ2-2
TGTGCCAGCAGCCCCCGACTAGCGGGGGATCAGACCGGGGAGCTGTTTTTT
CASSPRLAGDQTGELFF
>.|TRBV29-1|.|TRBJ1-4
TGCAGCGTCGCTTTGGGAACTAATGAAAAACTGTTTTTT
CSVALGTNEKLFF
>.|TRBV6-6|TRBD1|TRBJ2-7
TGTGCCAGCAACCGACCGGGACAGGGGCAGAACGAGCAGTACTTC
CASNRPGQGQNEQYF
>.|TRBV7-3|TRBD2|TRBJ2-1
TGTGCCAGCAGCTTAGAGGCCAGGGCGGGAGTAGATGAGCAGTTCTTC
CASSLEARAGVDEQFF
>.|TRBV30|TRBD1|TRBJ1-2
TGTGCCTGGAGTGTAGGGGGGACAGAAAGTGGCTACACCTTC
CAWSVGGTESGYTF
>.|TRBV5-4|TRBD1|TRBJ2-1
TGTGCCAGCAGCTTGGACAGGGGTAATGAGCAGTTCTTC
CASSLDRGNEQFF
>.|TRBV7-8|.|TRBJ1-5
TGTGCCAGCAGCTTACAGGGAAATCAGCCCCAGCATTTT
CASSLQGNQPQHF
>once|TRBV7-2|TRBD2|TRBJ2-7
TGTGCCAGCAGCACAGACACGGGCGGGAGCGTCAACGAGCAGTACTTC
CASSTDTGGSVNEQYF
>.|TRBV2|TRBD2|TRBJ2-5
TGTGCCAGCAGTGGACTAGCGGGGACCGAGACCCAGTACTTC
CASSGLAGTETQYF
>.|TRBV11-3|.|TRBJ2-1
TGTGCCAGCAGCCTGGACGGGAACAATGAGCAGTTCTTC
CASSLDGNNEQFF
>.|TRBV7-6|.|TRBJ2-5
TGTGCCAGCAGCTTAGGGGCGAGACAAGAGACCCAGTACTTC
CASSLGARQETQYF
>.|TRBV18|TRBD2|TRBJ2-1
TGTGCCAGCTCACCACCCGGGACTAGCGGATACAATGAGCAGTTCTTC
CASSPPGTSGYNEQFF
>.|TRBV6-1|TRBD1|TRBJ1-1
TGTGCCAGCAATCTAGGACAGGTTTCATGGGCTTTCTTT
CASNLGQVSWAFF
>.|TRBV6-6|TRBD2|TRBJ2-7
TGTGCCAGCAGTTACTCGAGACTAGCGGGGGCGAGAGAGCAGTACTTC
CASSYSRLAGAREQYF
>.|TRBV29-1|.|TRBJ2-2
TGCAGCGCCGAGAGCGACAGATCCGAAACCGGGGAGCTGTTTTTT
CSAESDRSETGELFF
>.|TRBV7-2|TRBD1|TRBJ2-1
TGTGCCAGCAGCTCACAGGGGGCTCGATCGACTTACAATGAGCAGTTCTTC
CASSSQGARSTYNEQFF
>.|TRBV27|.|TRBJ1-2
TGTGCCAGCAGTTTACTAGGGGAAGGCTACACCTTC
CASSLLGEGYTF
>.|TRBV9|.|TRBJ1-2
TGTGCCAGCAGCGCTGTGCGGTATGCAGGGGAACGAGTCACCTTC
CASSAVRYAGERVTF
>.|TRBV6-1|TRBD1|TRBJ2-1
TGTGCCAGCAGTCCCCAACGGACAGGGTCCACCGGGCAGTTCTTC
CASSPQRTGSTGQFF
>.|TRBV30|.|TRBJ1-3
TGTGCAAGAGGGCACCCGAGCTCTGGAAACACCATTTATTTT
CARGHPSSGNTIYF
>.|TRBV5-6|.|TRBJ1-2
TGTGCCAGCAGCCAGCAGAGTTATGGCTACACCTTC
CASSQQSYGYTF
>.|TRBV4-1|TRBD2|TRBJ2-7
TGCGCCAGCAGCGGGGAACCGGGGGGGGCCTACGAGCAGTACTTC
CASSGEPGGAYEQYF
>few|TRBV4-1|.|TRBJ1-1
TGCGCCAGCAGCCAAGAGGACAGTAACACTGAAGCTTTCTTT
CASSQEDSNTEAFF
>.|TRBV15|.|TRBJ2-2
TGTGCCACCAGCAGAGGTACAGGGATAGAGAACACCGGGGAGCTGTTTTTT
CATSRGTGIENTGELFF
>.|TRBV10-3|TRBD1|TRBJ2-7
TGTGCCACGGGGACAGGGGGTGACGAGCAGTACTTC
CATGTGGDEQYF
>once|TRBV11-2|.|TRBJ2-7
TGTGCCAGCAGCTTAGCCCCGGGACAAACCTACGAGCAGTACTTC
CASSLAPGQTYEQYF
>few|TRBV27|.|TRBJ2-1
TGTGCCAGCAGTGGGGACAATGAGCAGTTCTTC
CASSGDNEQFF
>.|TRBV11-1|.|TRBJ1-6
TGTGCCAGCAGCTTATTGGGAGGGTCGAGCTCACCCCTCCACTTT
CASSLLGGSSSPLHF
>once|TRBV18|.|TRBJ1-1
TGTGCCAGCTCCCTACTGCGCGGAGGAATGAACACTGAAGCTTTCTTT
CASSLLRGGMNTEAFF
>.|TRBV7-6|.|TRBJ2-1
TGTGCCAGCAGCGCCACAGGGTGGAATGAGCAGTTCTTC
CASSATGWNEQFF
>few|TRBV5-6|.|TRBJ1-2
TGTGCCAGCAGCTTGTCGGGGGGACTGACTGGCTACACCTTC
CASSLSGGLTGYTF
>.|TRBV27|.|TRBJ1-2
TGTGCCAGCAGCCCAAATCGAGACCACTATGGCTACACCTTC
CASSPNRDHYGYTF
>.|TRBV18|TRBD1|TRBJ2-5
TGTGCCAGCTCATCGGGACAGCAAGAGACCCAGTACTTC
CASSSGQQETQYF
>.|TRBV4-1|TRBD2|TRBJ2-3
TGCGCCAGCAGCCAAGATGGACTAGCGGGGACCTATAGCACAGATACGCAGTATTTT
CASSQDGLAGTYSTDTQYF
>.|TRBV2|.|TRBJ2-5
TGTGCCAGCAGTGAAGGCCAGAACCAAGAGACCCAGTACTTC
CASSEGQNQETQYF
>few|TRBV9|TRBD1|TRBJ1-6
TGTGCCAGCAGCGACGACCGGGACAGGATTTCACCCCTCCACTTT
CASSDDRDRISPLHF
>.|TRBV10-1|.|TRBJ2-3
TGCGCCAGCAGTGACTGGGCAGAACAGGGTAGCACAGATACGCAGTATTTT
CASSDWAEQGSTDTQYF
>.|TRBV7-2|TRBD2|TRBJ2-3
TGTGCCAGCAGCTTAGTACTAGCGGGGGGTGCAGATACGCAGTATTTT
CASSLVLAGGADTQYF
>.|TRBV19|.|TRBJ1-1
TGTGCCAGTAGTAGAGGGGGTCTCGAGATGAACACTGAAGCTTTCTTT
CASSRGGLEMNTEAFF
>.|TRBV5-1|.|TRBJ1-6
TGCGCCAGCAGCTTGGTGGGGGACGCTCCCTTCTATAATTCACCCCTCCACTTT
CASSLVGDAPFYNSPLHF
>.|TRBV4-2|TRBD2|TRBJ2-5
TGTGCCAGCAGCCTGACAAGCGGGGGGGCCCAAGAGACCCAGTACTTC
CASSLTSGGAQETQYF
>.|TRBV7-8|TRBD2|TRBJ2-7
TGTGCCAGCAGCCCGCGGACTAGCGGGAGCTACGAGCAGTACTTC
CASSPRTSGSYEQYF
>.|TRBV15|.|TRBJ1-1
TGTGCCACCAGCAGAGATTGGACTGAAGCTTTCTTT
CATSRDWTEAFF
>.|TRBV4-1|TRBD1|TRBJ1-1
TGCGCCAGCAGCATTCGCGGGGGACAGACGGCTTTCTTT
CASSIRGGQTAFF
>.|TRBV9|TRBD2|TRBJ2-1
TGTGCCAGCAGCTTAGCCCCCATTGGTGCTAGCGGGATACAAAAGGCCCGGGAGCAGTTCTTC
CASSLAPIGASGIQKAREQFF
>.|TRBV5-4|.|TRBJ2-1
TGTGCCAGCAGCTTTTACGTAGGTGAGCAGTTCTTC
CASSFYVGEQFF
>few|TRBV19|TRBD1|TRBJ1-5
TGTGCCAGTAGCCTAGGACAGGGGGGAGTTCAGCCCCAGCATTTT
CASSLGQGGVQPQHF
>few|TRBV7-3|.|TRBJ2-3
TGTGCCAGCAGCGACCGGTCCGCAGATACGCAGTATTTT
CASSDRSADTQYF
>.|TRBV9|.|TRBJ1-1
TGTGCCAGCAGCCCTCTGGTGAACACTGAAGCTTTCTTT
CASSPLVNTEAFF
>once|TRBV2|TRBD1|TRBJ1-2
TGTGCCGGCTCACAGGGGGGAAACTATGGCTACACCTTC
CAGSQGGNYGYTF
>.|TRBV5-4|TRBD1|TRBJ2-5
TGTGCCAGCAGCCCAGGGGGCTCCCAAGAGACCCAGTACTTC
CASSPGGSQETQYF
>.|TRBV27|.|TRBJ2-1
TGTGCCAGCAACAGAAGTCCTACAAGCTCCTACAATGAGCAGTTCTTC
CASNRSPTSSYNEQFF
>.|TRBV9|.|TRBJ2-5
TGTGCCAGCAGTGCTCAGGGGCCCCGGGGGGCCCAGTACTTC
CASSAQGPRGAQYF
>.|TRBV5-6|TRBD1|TRBJ1-4
TGTGCCAGCAGCCTCTATATTAGGGACAGGGATGAAAAACTGTTTTTT
CASSLYIRDRDEKLFF